The subject of this entry is one T cell receptor (beta chain). Its antigen remains unidentified. The record has no base qualities; no much larger clone is one base away. The entry originates in a study of vaccination effects on CD4 cells after COVID-19 (dated by TCRdb to between 2020 and 2023). About the investigation overall: Each participant got two doses of an mRNA SARS-CoV-2 vaccine, either BNT162b2 or mRNA-1273. The study compared SARS-CoV-2 spike-specific CD4+ TCR repertoires before and after mRNA vaccination in COVID-19 convalescent patients and infection-naive vaccine recipients. A total of 10 COVID-19 convalescent patients and several SARS-CoV-2-naive healthy vaccine recipients were included in the full study. In the study, cultures from other donors were sequenced using the Oncomine TCR Beta short-read assay on an Illumina iSeq 100. Overall study results and their limits: Clones induced by infection and clones induced by vaccination both contracted markedly at late timepoints after vaccination, which fits with T cell responses waning over time. In healthy vaccine recipients, vaccine-induced clones were almost all SARS-CoV-2 mono-reactive, with only 1 of 255 being cross-reactive with common cold coronaviruses. Limitations of the study were the small number of convalescent patients and the absence of early post-infection timepoints.

The library was built by means of the immunoSEQ multiplex PCR assay. DNA from the cultured, isolated CD4+ T cells was subjected to TCR beta CDR3 sequencing. In the authors' own workflow: Non-productive TCR sequences were discarded, and reads were trimmed to the CDR3 region, with only CDR3s of 7 or more amino acids retained. Antigen-specific clonotypes were identified using the MANAFEST web app by comparison of expansion in peptide wells against reference cultures. Positive clones required FDR<0.05 expansion versus reference and all other wells, odds ratio above 5, and frequency above 0.1% in two replicate wells. Cross-reactive clonotypes were defined as significantly expanded in SARS-CoV-2 spike wells and in at least one common cold coronavirus spike condition. CDR3 similarity was assessed by Levenshtein distance with the stringdist R package, and unrooted trees were built with ape in R 3.6.1. This is the immuneACCESS table as TCRdb keeps it, with only in-frame sequences that have V and J called. A part of the clones is gone; compared with another copy, unresolved V genes explain less than half, and the rest is unexplained. That table supplies the V and J calls and clone size; D and trimming were determined from the DNA. Within this sample are 20,000 to 30,000 clones, with more than 70% of them counted one time only. About a tenth of the sample goes to the ten largest clones.

In the ViraFEST assay, PBMC were stimulated with viral peptide pools, and TCR sequencing was then used to find antigen-specific CD4+ T cell clonotypes based on their expansion. After about 10 days of culture, CD4+ T cells were isolated with the EasySep CD4+ T cell isolation kit. The absence of prior SARS-CoV-2 infection in healthy vaccine recipients was confirmed by negative nucleocapsid antibodies before and after vaccination. A few million PBMC per well were cultured with roughly 10 ug/ml peptides in IMDM containing 5% human AB serum, approximately 10 IU/ml IL-2 and gentamicin. On days 3 and 7, half of the culture medium was replaced with fresh IL-2-containing medium. Unless noted otherwise, every peptide stimulation condition was cultured in triplicate wells. Using Ficoll-Paque Plus gradient centrifugation, PBMC were separated from whole blood and then either used fresh or cryopreserved at -140C. The spike proteins of SARS-CoV-2 and of the common cold coronaviruses HCoV-NL63, HCoV-OC43 and HCoV-229E were spanned by overlapping peptide pools. Genomic DNA was extracted from cultured CD4+ T cells with the QIAamp micro DNA kit.

The CDR3, from cysteine to phenylalanine, totals 14 residues. The only DNA kept is the CDR3, 42 bases in frame from the first base. Germline trimming amounts to 1 base on V and 7 bases on J, with 4 as the count of junction bases outside the gene matches. The germline V gene encodes CDR1 SEHNR and CDR2 FQNEAQ (reference sequence). The sample was CD4+ T cells from PBMCs cultured with HCoV-NL63 spike peptides, taken before COVID-19 vaccination. What the cell subset or site label conveys for this sample: HCoV-NL63 spike overlapping peptide pool stimulation. The V and J genes are TRBV7-9 and TRBJ1-2, and 9 junctional nucleotides match TRBD1. This clonotype originated in a human donor who received a COVID-19 vaccine. The sequenced DNA is TGTGCCAGCAGCTTAGTACAGGGGGCTACTGGCTACACCTTC. Its protein product is CASSLVQGATGYTF. Where the CDR3 stops, the reference TRBV7-9 and TRBJ1-2 genes take over; the full variable domain is DTGVSQNPRHKITKRGQNVTFRCDPISEHNRLYWYRQTLGQGPEFLTYFQNEAQLEKSRLLSDRFSAERPKGSFSTLEIQRTEQGDSAMYLCASSLVQGATGYTFGSGTRLTVV.